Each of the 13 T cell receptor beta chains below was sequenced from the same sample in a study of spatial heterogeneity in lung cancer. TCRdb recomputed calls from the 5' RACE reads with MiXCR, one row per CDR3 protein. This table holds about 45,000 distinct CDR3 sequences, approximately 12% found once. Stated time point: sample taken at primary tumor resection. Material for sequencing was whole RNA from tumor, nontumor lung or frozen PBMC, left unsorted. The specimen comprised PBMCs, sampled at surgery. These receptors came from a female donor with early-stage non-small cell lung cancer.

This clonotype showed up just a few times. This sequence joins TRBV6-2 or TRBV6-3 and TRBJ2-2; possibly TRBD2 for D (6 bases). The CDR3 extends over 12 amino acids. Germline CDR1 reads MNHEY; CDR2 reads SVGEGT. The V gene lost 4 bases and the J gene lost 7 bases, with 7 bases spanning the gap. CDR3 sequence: CASSLGGGELFF. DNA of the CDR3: TGTGCCAGCAGTTTGGGGGGCGGGGAGCTGTTTTTT.

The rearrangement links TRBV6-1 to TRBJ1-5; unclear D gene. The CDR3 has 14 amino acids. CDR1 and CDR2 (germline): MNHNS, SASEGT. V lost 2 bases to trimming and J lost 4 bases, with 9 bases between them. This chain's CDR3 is CASSELSGNQPQHF. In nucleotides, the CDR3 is TGTGCCAGCAGTGAATTATCCGGTAATCAGCCCCAGCATTTT.

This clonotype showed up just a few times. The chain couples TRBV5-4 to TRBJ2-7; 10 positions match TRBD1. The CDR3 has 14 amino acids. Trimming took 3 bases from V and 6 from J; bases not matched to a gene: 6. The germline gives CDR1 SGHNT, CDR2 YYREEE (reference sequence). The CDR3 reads CASSSGQGRFEQYF. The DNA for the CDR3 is TGTGCCAGCAGCTCGGGACAGGGGAGGTTCGAGCAGTACTTC.

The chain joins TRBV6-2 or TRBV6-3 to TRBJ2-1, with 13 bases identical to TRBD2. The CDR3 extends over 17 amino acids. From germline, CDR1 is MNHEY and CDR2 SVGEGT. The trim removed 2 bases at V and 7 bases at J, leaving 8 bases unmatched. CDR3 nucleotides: TGTGCCAGCAGTTACCACGGGACTAGCGGGGTAAGGAATGAGCAGTTCTTC. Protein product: CASSYHGTSGVRNEQFF.

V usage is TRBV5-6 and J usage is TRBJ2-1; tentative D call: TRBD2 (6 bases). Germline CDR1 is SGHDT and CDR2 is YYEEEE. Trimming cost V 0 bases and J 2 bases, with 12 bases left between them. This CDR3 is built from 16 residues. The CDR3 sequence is CASSLGGVAPYNEQFF. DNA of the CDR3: TGTGCCAGCAGCTTGGGGGGGGTGGCGCCCTACAATGAGCAGTTCTTC.

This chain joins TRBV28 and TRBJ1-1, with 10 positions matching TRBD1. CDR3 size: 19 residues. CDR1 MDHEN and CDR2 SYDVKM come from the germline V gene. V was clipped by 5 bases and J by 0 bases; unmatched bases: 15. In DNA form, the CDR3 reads TGTGCCAGCAGTACACCTGCTTTCCGGGACAGGGGTTTGAACACTGAAGCTTTCTTT. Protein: CASSTPAFRDRGLNTEAFF. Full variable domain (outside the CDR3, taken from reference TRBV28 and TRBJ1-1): DVKVTQSSRYLVKRTGEKVFLECVQDMDHENMFWYRQDPGLGLRLIYFSYDVKMKEKGDIPEGYSVSREKKERFSLILESASTNQTSMYLCASSTPAFRDRGLNTEAFFGQGTRLTVV.

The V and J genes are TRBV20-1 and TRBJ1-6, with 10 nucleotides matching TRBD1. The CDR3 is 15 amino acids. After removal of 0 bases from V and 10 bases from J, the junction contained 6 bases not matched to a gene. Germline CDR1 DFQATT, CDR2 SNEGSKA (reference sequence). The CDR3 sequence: CSARERGTGVSPLHF. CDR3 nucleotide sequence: TGCAGTGCTAGAGAAAGGGGGACAGGGGTATCACCCCTCCACTTT.

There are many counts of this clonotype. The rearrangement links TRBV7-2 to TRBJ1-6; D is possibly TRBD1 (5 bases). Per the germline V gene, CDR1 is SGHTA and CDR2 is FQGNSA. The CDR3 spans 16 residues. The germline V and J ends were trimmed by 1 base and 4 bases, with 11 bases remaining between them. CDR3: CASSLERGRYNSPLHF. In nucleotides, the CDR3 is TGTGCCAGCAGCTTAGAGAGGGGCCGATATAATTCACCCCTCCACTTT.

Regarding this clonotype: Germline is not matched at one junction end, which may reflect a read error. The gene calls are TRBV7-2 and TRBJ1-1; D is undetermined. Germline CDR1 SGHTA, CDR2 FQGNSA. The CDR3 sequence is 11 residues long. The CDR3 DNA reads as TGTGCCAGCAGCCCCAGTAAGGTTGCCCTTTTT. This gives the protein CASSPSKVALF.

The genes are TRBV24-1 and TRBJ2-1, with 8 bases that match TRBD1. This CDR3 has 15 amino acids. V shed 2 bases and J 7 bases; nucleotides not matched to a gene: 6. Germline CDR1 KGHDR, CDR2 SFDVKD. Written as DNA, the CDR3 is TGTGCCACCAGTGATTCCCAGGGGGCATGGAATGAGCAGTTCTTC. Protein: CATSDSQGAWNEQFF.

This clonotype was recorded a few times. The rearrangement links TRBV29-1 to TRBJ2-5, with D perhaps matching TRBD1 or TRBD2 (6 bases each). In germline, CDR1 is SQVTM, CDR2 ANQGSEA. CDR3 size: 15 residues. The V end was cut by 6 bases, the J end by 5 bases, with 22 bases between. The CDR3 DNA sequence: TGCAGCGTCCCAGAAGGGGGGCCGCTTTCCGAGACCCAGTACTTC. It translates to CSVPEGGPLSETQYF. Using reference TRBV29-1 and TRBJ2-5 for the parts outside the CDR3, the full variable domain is SAVISQKPSRDICQRGTSLTIQCQVDSQVTMMFWYRQQPGQSLTLIATANQGSEATYESGFVIDKFPISRPNLTFSTLTVSNMSPEDSSIYLCSVPEGGPLSETQYFGPGTRLLVL.

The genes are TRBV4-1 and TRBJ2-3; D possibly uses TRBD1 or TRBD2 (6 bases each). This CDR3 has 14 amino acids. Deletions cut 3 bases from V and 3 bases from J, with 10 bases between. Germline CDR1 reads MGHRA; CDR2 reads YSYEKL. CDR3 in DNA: TGCGCCAGCAGCCATGGGGGGCCGACAGATACGCAGTATTTT. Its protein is CASSHGGPTDTQYF.

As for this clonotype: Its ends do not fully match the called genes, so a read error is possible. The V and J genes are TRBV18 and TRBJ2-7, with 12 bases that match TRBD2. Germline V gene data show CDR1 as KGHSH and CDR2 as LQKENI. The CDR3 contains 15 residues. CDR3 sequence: CANSPGLAGSYEQYF. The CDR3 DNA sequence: TGTGCCAACTCACCCGGACTAGCGGGGTCGTACGAGCAGTACTTC. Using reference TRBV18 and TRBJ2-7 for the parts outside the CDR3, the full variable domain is NAGVMQNPRHLVRRRGQEARLRCSPMKGHSHVYWYRQLPEEGLKFMVYLQKENIIDESGMPKERFSAEFPKEGPSILRIQQVVRGDSAAYFCANSPGLAGSYEQYFGPGTRLTVT.